The 25 T cell receptor beta chains listed next were all sequenced from one sample in a study of identical twins. From the 5' RACE reads, TCRdb called clonotypes with MiXCR, one entry per CDR3 protein. This repertoire shows more than 400,000 distinct CDR3 sequences, approximately 14% found once; its top ten account for roughly 0.4%. These data were also reused for a study on yellow fever vaccine responses in identical twins.

The sample consisted of CD4+ T cells sorted from blood. Receptor source: a woman younger than 35 in good health.

The chain employs TRBV27 and TRBJ2-2; 8 bases align to TRBD2. Germline values: CDR1 MNHEY, CDR2 SMNVEV (reference sequence). J was trimmed by 6 bases and V by 2 bases; bases with no gene match: 8. The CDR3 loop spans 16 amino acids. CDR3 DNA: TGTGCCAGCAGTTTAAAATTGGGACTAGTACCCGGGGAGCTGTTTTTT. It encodes CASSLKLGLVPGELFF.

V is TRBV4-1 and J is TRBJ2-3; 11 nucleotides agree with TRBD1. The CDR3 runs 19 residues. The germline V gene encodes CDR1 MGHRA and CDR2 YSYEKL. With 3 bases clipped from V and 2 bases from J, the junction kept 13 bases outside the gene matches. The CDR3 reads CASSQTDRGLFTLTDTQYF. The CDR3 DNA reads as TGCGCCAGCAGCCAGACGGACAGGGGGCTCTTCACTCTCACAGATACGCAGTATTTT.

The CDR3 sequence is CASSFLDKVNLQETQYF. For the CDR3, the DNA is TGCGCCAGCAGCTTTTTGGACAAAGTAAACTTACAAGAGACCCAGTACTTC. The rearrangement uses TRBV5-1 and TRBJ2-5; a weak D match, TRBD1 (5 bases). Trimming removed 2 bases from V and 2 bases from J, with 19 bases in between. Germline assignment: CDR1 SGHRS and CDR2 YFSETQ. The CDR3 extends over 17 amino acids.

J is TRBJ2-1 and V is TRBV7-9; possibly TRBD1 for D (6 bases). CDR1 and CDR2 from the germline V gene are SEHNR and FQNEAQ (reference sequence). The V and J ends lost 5 bases and 6 bases respectively, with 14 bases between them. This CDR3 is built from 14 residues. CDR3 DNA: TGTGCCAGCAGCCCAACAGGGTTCAGCAATGAGCAGTTCTTC. Protein product: CASSPTGFSNEQFF.

This clonotype was found a few times. V is TRBV6-1 and J is TRBJ2-7, with 9 bases that match TRBD2. The CDR3 spans 15 residues. Trimming at V came to 6 bases and at J to 4 bases, leaving 10 bases not matched to a gene. CDR1 is MNHNS, CDR2 SASEGT, per germline. The CDR3 coding sequence is TGTGCCAGCAGGGGCGGGAGGGCCGGTGGTTACGAGCAGTACTTC. It translates to CASRGGRAGGYEQYF.

This clonotype was counted between two and nine times. The rearrangement uses TRBV15 and TRBJ1-2; TRBD1 aligns across 9 bases. The V and J ends lost 0 bases and 6 bases, in that order; junction bases with no gene match: 8. Looked up from germline, CDR1 is LNHNV and CDR2 is YYDKDF (reference sequence). The CDR3 has 16 residues. CDR3 sequence (DNA): TGTGCCACCAGCAGAGACCAAATGACAGGGGGTAATGGCTACACCTTC. This sequence encodes CATSRDQMTGGNGYTF. The full variable domain, in which reference TRBV15 and TRBJ1-2 provide the parts outside the CDR3, is DAMVIQNPRYQVTQFGKPVTLSCSQTLNHNVMYWYQQKSSQAPKLLFHYYDKDFNNEADTPDNFQSRRPNTSFCFLDIRSPGLGDTAMYLCATSRDQMTGGNGYTFGSGTRLTVV.

V usage is TRBV3-1 and J usage is TRBJ2-7; D not resolved. This CDR3 comprises 12 residues. The V end lost 1 base, the J end lost 4 bases, and 5 bases lay between the germline ends. The germline CDR1 and CDR2 sequences are LGHDT and YNNKEL (reference sequence). Written as DNA, the CDR3 is TGTGCCAGCAGCCAAGGTGGTTACGAGCAGTACGTC. Translating gives CASSQGGYEQYV.

The J gene is TRBJ2-5, the V gene TRBV20-1; 12 bases are shared with TRBD1. Per the germline V gene, CDR1 is DFQATT and CDR2 is SNEGSKA (reference sequence). The V and J ends lost 2 bases and 5 bases, in that order; junction bases with no gene match: 9. CDR3 size: 16 residues. In nucleotides, the CDR3 is TGCAGTGCTAGACCCGGGACAGGGGGCAAGTGGGAGACCCAGTACTTC. As protein: CSARPGTGGKWETQYF.

In this sample, this clonotype turned up a few times. This chain uses TRBV6-1 with TRBJ2-2; possibly TRBD2 for D (6 bases). Per germline, CDR1 MNHNS and CDR2 SASEGT. V was clipped by 7 bases and J by 0 bases, with 12 bases between them. The CDR3 is 15 residues long. The CDR3, as DNA: TGTGCCAGCAACCCCGCGGGGACGAACACCGGGGAGCTGTTTTTT. It yields the protein CASNPAGTNTGELFF.

This clonotype was observed a few times. The rearrangement joins TRBV11-1 to TRBJ2-5; 9 bases match TRBD2. This CDR3 is built from 15 residues. From germline, CDR1 is SGHAT and CDR2 FQDESV (reference sequence). The trim removed 1 base at V and 2 bases at J, leaving 2 bases unmatched. The CDR3 protein is CASSLVAGVQETQYF. CDR3 DNA: TGTGCCAGCAGCTTAGTAGCGGGGGTGCAAGAGACCCAGTACTTC.

The V and J genes are TRBV20-1 and TRBJ2-7; TRBD1 agrees at 7 bases. The germline CDR1 and CDR2 sequences are DFQATT and SNEGSKA (reference sequence). The CDR3 consists of 13 residues. Trimming at V came to 3 bases and at J to 5 bases, leaving 7 bases not matched to a gene. CDR3 sequence: CSASSDRVDEQYF. CDR3 DNA sequence: TGCAGTGCTAGTTCTGACAGGGTCGACGAGCAGTACTTC.

This clonotype showed up just a few times. The rearrangement joins TRBV10-3 to TRBJ2-5; 12 bases map to TRBD2. CDR1 is ENHRY and CDR2 is SYGVKD in the germline V gene. This CDR3 contains 15 residues. J was trimmed by 1 base and V by 5 bases; bases with no gene match: 2. The CDR3 coding sequence is TGTGCCATCAGTCCACTAGCGGGAGGCCAAGAGACCCAGTACTTC. Translation gives CAISPLAGGQETQYF.

This clonotype was seen more than once but under ten times. The rearrangement joins TRBV9 to TRBJ1-1; D not resolved. CDR3 size: 13 residues. V was trimmed by 2 bases and J by 1 base, leaving 6 bases between them. CDR1 and CDR2 (germline): SGDLS, YYNGEE. DNA of the CDR3: TGTGCCAGCAGCGTTTCGCCGAACACTGAAGCTTTCTTT. Its translation: CASSVSPNTEAFF.

In this sample, this clonotype turned up a few times. The J gene is TRBJ2-1, the V gene TRBV7-7, with TRBD2 matching 8 bases. With 1 base clipped from V and 8 bases from J, the junction kept 10 bases outside the gene matches. CDR1 is SSHAT and CDR2 is FNYEAQ in the germline V gene (reference sequence). The CDR3 has 16 residues. This CDR3 is CASSLGLAGAGDEQFF. The CDR3 nucleotides are TGTGCCAGCAGCTTAGGTTTGGCGGGAGCGGGGGATGAGCAGTTCTTC. Looking up the rest from reference TRBV7-7 and TRBJ2-1 gives the full variable domain: GAGVSQSPRYKVTKRGQDVTLRCDPISSHATLYWYQQALGQGPEFLTYFNYEAQPDKSGLPSDRFSAERPEGSISTLTIQRTEQRDSAMYRCASSLGLAGAGDEQFFGPGTRLTVL.

This clonotype was detected ten times or more. The chain recombines TRBV6-6 with TRBJ1-1; D uncertain. Germline V gene data show CDR1 as MNHNY and CDR2 as SVGAGI (reference sequence). CDR3 length equals 12 residues. V was trimmed by 6 bases and J by 4 bases, leaving 9 bases between them. CDR3 nucleotides: TGTGCCAGCAGCTTACGGATCACTGAAGCTTTCTTT. This gives the protein CASSLRITEAFF.

The chain links TRBV11-2 to TRBJ2-5; unclear D gene. V gave up 0 bases and J gave up 7 bases, with 6 bases separating them. Germline assignment: CDR1 SGHAT and CDR2 FQNNGV. The CDR3 contains 12 residues. The CDR3 DNA sequence: TGTGCCAGCAGCTTAGATTACGGGACCCAGTACTTC. The encoded protein is CASSLDYGTQYF.

The chain couples TRBV18 to TRBJ2-5, with 12 positions matching TRBD1. The V gene end was trimmed by 0 bases and the J gene end by 4 bases; junction bases not matched to a gene: 3. The CDR3 has 16 residues. Germline CDR1 reads KGHSH; CDR2 reads LQKENI. CDR3 DNA sequence: TGTGCCAGCTCACCACCGAAGGGACAGGGGGCAGAGACCCAGTACTTC. Its protein product is CASSPPKGQGAETQYF. Together with reference TRBV18 and TRBJ2-5, the CDR3 gives the full variable domain: NAGVMQNPRHLVRRRGQEARLRCSPMKGHSHVYWYRQLPEEGLKFMVYLQKENIIDESGMPKERFSAEFPKEGPSILRIQQVVRGDSAAYFCASSPPKGQGAETQYFGPGTRLLVL.

V usage is TRBV10-3 and J usage is TRBJ2-7, with a possible D match to TRBD2 (5 bases). V was shortened by 10 bases and J by 3 bases, with 13 bases between the two germline ends. The CDR3 is 12 amino acids. CDR1 ENHRY and CDR2 SYGVKD come from the germline V gene. CDR3 protein: CATSGPNYEQYF. CDR3 bases: TGTGCCACCAGCGGTCCTAACTACGAGCAGTACTTC.

This clonotype was seen more than once but under ten times. The chain uses TRBV25-1 and TRBJ2-4; D perhaps matches TRBD1 (6 bases). Germline CDR1 and CDR2: MGHDK and SYGVNS. The CDR3 contains 15 residues. V shed 1 base and J shed 3 bases, with 10 bases lying between them. The CDR3 sequence: CASSEFDRHKNIQYF. CDR3 nucleotide sequence: TGTGCCAGCAGTGAATTTGACAGGCACAAAAACATTCAGTACTTC. The variable domain in full, completed from reference TRBV25-1 and TRBJ2-4, reads EADIYQTPRYLVIGTGKKITLECSQTMGHDKMYWYQQDPGMELHLIHYSYGVNSTEKGDLSSESTVSRIRTEHFPLTLESARPSHTSQYLCASSEFDRHKNIQYFGAGTRLSVL.

The genes are TRBV25-1 and TRBJ1-3; D is possibly TRBD1 (5 bases). V was clipped by 3 bases and J by 6 bases, with 6 bases between them. The CDR3 is 12 amino acids. CDR1 is MGHDK and CDR2 is SYGVNS in the germline V gene. The CDR3 sequence: CASSDRENTIYF. CDR3 DNA sequence: TGTGCCAGCAGTGACAGGGAAAACACCATATATTTT.

J is TRBJ2-1 and V is TRBV6-1; D unclear. In germline, CDR1 is MNHNS, CDR2 SASEGT. The CDR3 length is 16 residues. V gave up 8 bases and J gave up 7 bases, with 24 bases separating them. CDR3 sequence: CASRPNQLAIPNEQFF. In DNA, the CDR3 is TGTGCCAGCCGCCCAAACCAATTGGCAATACCTAATGAGCAGTTCTTC.

At least ten counts were recorded for this clonotype. The CDR3 coding sequence is TGTGCCAGCAGCCTGAGGGGGGGTGGAGAGACCCAGTACTTC. This gives the protein CASSLRGGGETQYF. The J gene is TRBJ2-5, the V gene TRBV12-3 or TRBV12-4; maybe TRBD2 (7 bases). CDR3 length: 14 amino acids. V lost 6 bases and J lost 4, with 15 bases in between.

The chain combines TRBV4-2 with TRBJ2-3; either TRBD1 or TRBD2 may fit D (5 bases each). Deletions cut 1 base from V and 8 bases from J, with 16 bases between. There are 15 residues in the CDR3. Germline CDR1 LGHNA, CDR2 YNFKEQ. CDR3 loop: CASSQGVGDLSTQYF. CDR3 in DNA: TGTGCCAGCAGCCAAGGGGTGGGGGATCTGTCTACGCAGTATTTT.

The V gene is TRBV24-1, the J gene TRBJ2-1; possible D gene TRBD2, 5 bases. The CDR3 is made up of 12 amino acids. Germline V gene data show CDR1 as KGHDR and CDR2 as SFDVKD. Trimming took off 4 bases at V and 8 bases at J, with 8 bases between the two ends. CDR3 loop: CATSETRDEQFF. The CDR3 bases are TGTGCCACCAGTGAAACTAGGGATGAGCAGTTCTTC.

This clonotype was counted a few times. V gene TRBV2 combines with J gene TRBJ2-5; possible D gene TRBD1, 5 bases. Germline loops: CDR1 SNHLY, CDR2 FYNNEI. V was pared by 5 bases and J by 1 base, with 11 bases between. This CDR3 region has 14 residues. For the CDR3, the DNA is TGTGCCAGCAGTAAGACAGAGATCCAAGAGACCCAGTACTTC. Protein sequence: CASSKTEIQETQYF.